A selection of T cell receptor beta chains follows, all from one sample in a study of early T cells in non-severe SARS-CoV-2 infection. TCRdb re-derived calls from the 5' RACE reads in MiXCR, one entry per CDR3 protein. The sample lists 25,000 to 30,000 distinct CDR3 sequences; roughly 4.1% were seen once. The sample consisted of whole blood. These receptors originate from an adult who was a healthcare worker with PCR-confirmed SARS-CoV-2 infection or an uninfected control (not recorded which). Each CDR3 is given with its conserved first and last residue. A D gene is named only where the DNA matches it firmly. A clone size is listed for some rows: how often the clone was seen (once, few, many), or a class if it is expanded.

j_gene | d_gene | v_gene | abundance | CDR3nt | CDR3aa
TRBJ2-2 | . | TRBV19 | many | TGTGCCAGTAGTATCAATACGTGGGGGGAGCTGTTTTTT | CASSINTWGELFF
TRBJ1-2 | TRBD1 | TRBV20-1 | . | TGCAGTGCCAAGACAGGGGTCGGCTACACCTTC | CSAKTGVGYTF
TRBJ2-1 | TRBD1 | TRBV7-9 | many | TGTGCCAGCAGTCCCGACAGGGCCCAGTTCTTC | CASSPDRAQFF
TRBJ2-5 | . | TRBV3-1 | many | TGTGCCAGCAGCCAATGGTATAGGTCCCCAGAGACCCAGTACTTC | CASSQWYRSPETQYF
TRBJ2-5 | . | TRBV12-3/TRBV12-4 | many | TGTGCCAGCAGTCCTTGGGACAGCGGGCAGACCCAGTACTTC | CASSPWDSGQTQYF
TRBJ2-3 | TRBD1 | TRBV5-1 | many | TGCGCCAGCGGCGGGACAGGGAGGCCAGATACGCAGTATTTT | CASGGTGRPDTQYF
TRBJ2-7 | . | TRBV28 | many | TGTGCCAGCAGTTGGTCCTACGAGCAGTACTTC | CASSWSYEQYF
TRBJ2-7 | TRBD1 | TRBV11-2 | . | TGTGCCAGCAGCTCTGACAGGGTTTGGGCCGAGCAGTACTTC | CASSSDRVWAEQYF
TRBJ1-2 | TRBD1 | TRBV27 | many | TGTGCCAGCAGCAAGGACAGGGTTGGTGGCTACACCTTC | CASSKDRVGGYTF
TRBJ1-6 | TRBD1 | TRBV7-8 | many | TGTGCCAGCAGCTTACGGGGACAGCGAAGCTCCTATAATTCACCCCTCCACTTT | CASSLRGQRSSYNSPLHF
TRBJ1-4 | . | TRBV20-1 | many | TGCAGTGCTAGAGTGACAACTAATGAAAAACTGTTTTTT | CSARVTTNEKLFF
TRBJ2-2 | . | TRBV30 | many | TGTGCCTGGAGTCAACACTATCCTAGGGGAACCGGGGAGCTGTTTTTT | CAWSQHYPRGTGELFF
TRBJ2-7 | . | TRBV3-1 | many | TGTGCCAGCACCCCGAGGGGGAGCTCCTACGAGCAGTACTTC | CASTPRGSSYEQYF
TRBJ1-5 | . | TRBV5-1 | few | TGCGCCAGCAGCTTGGAGGGGGGCAATCAGCCCCAGCATTTT | CASSLEGGNQPQHF
TRBJ2-7 | TRBD1 | TRBV15 | many | TGTGCCACCAGCAGAGATCGGGGACAGGGCCGGGAGCAGTACTTC | CATSRDRGQGREQYF
TRBJ1-1 | . | TRBV11-1 | medium-sized | TGTGCCAGCAGCCACAGTAACACTGAAGCTTTCTTT | CASSHSNTEAFF
TRBJ1-1 | TRBD1 | TRBV7-9 | few | TGTGCCAGCAGCTCTGCAGGGGGCACTGAAGCTTTCTTT | CASSSAGGTEAFF
TRBJ2-1 | . | TRBV29-1 | many | TGCAGCGTTGTACAGGTCTTTTGGGATGAGCAGTTCTTC | CSVVQVFWDEQFF
TRBJ2-7 | TRBD1 | TRBV5-8 | . | TGTGCCAGCAGCCCGGGACAGGGGCTACAAAGGGGGGAGCAGTACTTC | CASSPGQGLQRGEQYF
TRBJ2-1 | TRBD2 | TRBV3-1 | medium-sized | TGTGCCAGCAGGAGACTAGCGGGGGAACGAGGGAATGAGCAGTTCTTC | CASRRLAGERGNEQFF
TRBJ2-3 | . | TRBV5-8 | many | TGTGCCAGCAGCTCTTTAACTAGCACAGATACGCAGTATTTT | CASSSLTSTDTQYF
TRBJ1-6 | TRBD1 | TRBV20-1 | few | TGCAGTGCTAGAGGACGGACAGGGATGAATTCACCCCTCCACTTT | CSARGRTGMNSPLHF
TRBJ2-2 | TRBD1 | TRBV5-4 | many | TGTGCCAGCAGGGCTACAGGGGGCGCTAACACCGGGGAGCTGTTTTTT | CASRATGGANTGELFF
TRBJ2-3 | . | TRBV7-2 | many | TGTGCCAGCAGCTTACCGGCCCCACCGAATACGCAGTATTTT | CASSLPAPPNTQYF
TRBJ1-4 | TRBD1 | TRBV4-1 | many | TGCGCCAGCAGCCAACCGGGACAGGGGAATGAAAAACTGTTTTTT | CASSQPGQGNEKLFF
TRBJ2-3 | . | TRBV7-6 | . | TGTGCCAGCAGCTTAGACCCGCTCAGGGCGAGCACAGATACGCAGTATTTT | CASSLDPLRASTDTQYF
TRBJ1-4 | . | TRBV19 | . | TGTGCCAGTAGACCCGCGGGACAAGGTGAAAAACTGTTTTTT | CASRPAGQGEKLFF
TRBJ2-1 | . | TRBV21-1 | many | TGTGCCAGCAGCAAGAACGGGGGGGCCTACAATGAGCAGTTCTTC | CASSKNGGAYNEQFF